The present T cell receptor beta chain was sequenced within a study of CD8+ T cells in alopecia areata. Sequencing used cDNA as its template, made by extracting RNA and reverse transcribing it. Libraries were prepared by immunoSEQ multiplex PCR; TCRdb keeps only in-frame clonotypes and omits some of them. The sample lists over 110,000 clones, about half seen once, with 0.85% to 1% in the top ten. Collection of lesional scalp punch biopsies and peripheral blood was performed in alopecia areata patients. For this clone: Its antigen is undetermined.

V was cut by 2 bases and J by 7 bases, with 17 bases left in between. This CDR3 has 15 residues. The V gene's germline CDR1 is MNHEY and CDR2 SVGAGI. Overall study findings and caveats: Compared with normal scalp, lesional scalp had higher clonality and more expanded CD8+ clones.

The sample consisted of CD4+ T cells sorted from blood, taken at week 0. The TCR comes from a human donor with alopecia areata. This rearrangement joins TRBV6-5 to TRBJ1-2; a weak D match, TRBD1 (6 bases). CDR3: CASSYQGSGTGGYTF. The CDR3, as DNA: TGTGCCAGCAGTTACCAGGGGTCTGGTACAGGTGGCTACACCTTC.